A single sample gave rise to the 18 T cell receptor beta chains below, sequenced in a study of blood T cell repertoires in COVID-19. The data were produced by immunoSEQ multiplex PCR, yet TCRdb's version contains in-frame clones alone and is incomplete. This sample has a few hundred thousand clones, with 86% found just once. Sequencing was performed on peripheral blood. These receptors originate from a woman aged 70-85 years with COVID-19, enrolled during active disease.

This clone was found once. The rearrangement joins TRBV6-2 or TRBV6-3 to TRBJ2-5, with D possibly being TRBD1 (6 bases). CDR1 and CDR2 from the germline V gene are MNHEY and SVGEGT. V was clipped by 5 bases and J by 3 bases, with 16 bases between them. The CDR3 runs to 15 residues. The CDR3 DNA follows: TGTGCCAGCAGTCACCAATCCAGGGGAGAAGAGACCCAGTACTTC. Amino acids: CASSHQSRGEETQYF.

This clone was seen only once. This sequence is one base from a far larger clone and is likely a read error. The genes are TRBV7-3 and TRBJ2-1, with 7 bases identical to TRBD2. From germline, CDR1 is SGHTA and CDR2 FQGTGA. The CDR3 is 15 residues long. V lost 5 bases to trimming and J lost 7 bases; unmatched junction nucleotides: 11. The CDR3: CASSQGASGYNEQFF. The CDR3 nucleotides read TGTGCCAGCAGCCAAGGGGCTAGCGGATATAATGAGCAGTTCTTC.

The chain employs TRBV19 and TRBJ1-5; D unclear. CDR1 LNHDA and CDR2 SQIVND come from the germline V gene (reference sequence). This CDR3 has 15 amino acids. The ends were cut back, 0 bases at V and 1 base at J, with 7 bases in the middle. CDR3 residues: CASSIERASNQPQHF. The CDR3 nucleotides read TGTGCCAGTAGTATAGAGAGAGCCAGCAATCAGCCCCAGCATTTT.

The chain joins TRBV7-3 to TRBJ2-3, with 9 positions matching TRBD2. The CDR3 covers 15 residues. Germline V gene lookup returns CDR1 SGHTA and CDR2 FQGTGA. The J segment lost 4 bases and the V segment lost 5 bases, leaving 7 bases of the junction unmatched. CDR3 region: CASSRSGGLADTQYF. DNA of the CDR3: TGTGCCAGCAGCCGGAGCGGGGGGCTTGCAGATACGCAGTATTTT.

As for this clone: Other DNA sequences of this sample code for an identical CDR3. The CDR3 sequence: CASSLGQGGEKLFF. The CDR3, as DNA: TGCGCCAGCAGCTTGGGTCAGGGTGGCGAAAAACTGTTTTTT. The genes are TRBV5-1 and TRBJ1-4; perhaps TRBD1 as D (5 bases). V was shortened by 0 bases and J by 8 bases, with 11 bases between the two germline ends. This CDR3 spans 14 amino acids. CDR1 and CDR2 from the germline V gene are SGHRS and YFSETQ.

The chain carries TRBV10-1 and TRBJ1-1; perhaps TRBD1 as D (6 bases). The CDR3 sequence is 13 residues long. The germline CDR1 and CDR2 sequences are WNHNN and SYGVQD (reference sequence). V lost 6 bases and J 7 bases, leaving 15 bases between the germline ends. This CDR3 is CASRGQRYGEAFF. In nucleotides, the CDR3 is TGCGCCAGCAGAGGACAGAGGTATGGTGAAGCTTTCTTT.

In DNA form, the CDR3 reads TGTGCCAGCAGGGGACAGGTGCCCGGCTACACCTTC. Its protein product is CASRGQVPGYTF. The rearrangement links TRBV2 to TRBJ1-2; 8 bases align to TRBD1. Germline V CDR1 and CDR2: SNHLY, FYNNEI. Trimming removed 6 bases from V and 8 bases from J; junction bases left unmatched: 5. The CDR3 has 12 amino acids.

The chain uses TRBV30 and TRBJ1-6; unclear D gene. CDR3 size: 16 residues. The germline CDR1 and CDR2 sequences are GTSNPN and SVGIG (reference sequence). The V end lost 0 bases, the J end lost 0 bases, and 9 bases lay between the germline ends. Written as DNA, the CDR3 is TGTGCCTGGAGTGTTGCCCGCAGCTCCTATAATTCACCCCTCCACTTT. As protein: CAWSVARSSYNSPLHF.

The V gene is TRBV5-4, the J gene TRBJ1-5; D possibly corresponds to TRBD1 (6 bases). The CDR3 contains 14 residues. Trimming shortened V by 3 bases and J by 4 bases, and 11 bases separated the two germline ends. Germline values: CDR1 SGHNT, CDR2 YYREEE (reference sequence). For the CDR3, the DNA is TGTGCCAGCAGCTCACAGGGTATTAATCAGCCCCAGCATTTT. As protein: CASSSQGINQPQHF.

This chain uses TRBV27 with TRBJ1-2; 8 bases fit TRBD1. J was trimmed by 4 bases and V by 0 bases; bases with no gene match: 4. The CDR3 is made up of 15 amino acids. The germline V gene encodes CDR1 MNHEY and CDR2 SMNVEV (reference sequence). CDR3 sequence: CASSLSGQVTYGYTF. CDR3 DNA sequence: TGTGCCAGCAGTTTATCGGGACAGGTGACCTATGGCTACACCTTC.

The chain is built from TRBV18 and TRBJ2-2; 8 bases line up with TRBD2. Looked up from germline, CDR1 is KGHSH and CDR2 is LQKENI. Germline trimming cut 1 base from V and 0 bases from J; bases unmatched to any gene: 4. This CDR3 has 17 amino acids. The chain's CDR3 is CASSPRGGTSNTGELFF. DNA of the CDR3: TGTGCCAGCTCACCACGCGGGGGGACCTCGAACACCGGGGAGCTGTTTTTT.

The chain uses TRBV9 and TRBJ1-6; D not resolved. V dropped 0 bases and J dropped 8 bases, with 12 bases sitting between them. CDR3 size: 15 residues. Germline V gene lookup returns CDR1 SGDLS and CDR2 YYNGEE. The CDR3 here is CASSVGQSSDSPLHF. CDR3 DNA sequence: TGTGCCAGCAGCGTAGGTCAGAGCAGCGATTCACCCCTCCACTTT.

This clone was picked up one time. The gene calls are TRBV7-2 and TRBJ1-1; TRBD1 aligns across 7 bases. V trimming: 0 bases; J trimming: 6 bases; junction bases outside the gene matches: 4. Germline V lookup: CDR1 SGHTA, CDR2 FQGNSA. This CDR3 comprises 14 residues. For the CDR3, the DNA is TGTGCCAGCAGCTTAGCGTCAGGGGGACCTGAAGCTTTCTTT. This gives the protein CASSLASGGPEAFF.

The chain has TRBV20-1 and TRBJ2-1, with D tentatively TRBD2 (5 bases). In germline, CDR1 is DFQATT, CDR2 SNEGSKA (reference sequence). The CDR3 is 13 amino acids. Trimming cost V 3 bases and J 8 bases, with 14 bases left between them. The CDR3 is CSASEPPRDEQFF. The CDR3 nucleotides read TGCAGTGCTAGTGAGCCCCCGCGGGATGAGCAGTTCTTC.

The chain recombines TRBV2 with TRBJ1-5; a possible D gene is TRBD1 (5 bases). V dropped 1 base and J dropped 7 bases, with 14 bases sitting between them. The CDR3 totals 15 residues. Germline V gene sequence: CDR1 SNHLY, CDR2 FYNNEI. CDR3 residues: CASSEEATGIQPQHF. Written as DNA, the CDR3 is TGTGCCAGCAGTGAAGAGGCAACAGGTATACAGCCCCAGCATTTT.

The CDR3 DNA sequence: TGTGCCAGCAGCTTCAGGGGGTCCGACAGGGTATTCGATGGCTACACCTTC. This encodes CASSFRGSDRVFDGYTF. The gene calls are TRBV11-2 and TRBJ1-2, with TRBD1 matching 7 bases. CDR3 length equals 17 residues. Germline V gene lookup returns CDR1 SGHAT and CDR2 FQNNGV. V was pared by 3 bases and J by 6 bases, with 16 bases of the junction left unmatched.

CDR3 bases: TGTGCCAGCTCACCGTCCACAGGGAATAGCTATGGCTACACCTTC. Protein sequence: CASSPSTGNSYGYTF. V gene TRBV18 combines with J gene TRBJ1-2, with D possibly being TRBD1 (6 bases). The CDR3 is 15 residues long. CDR1 and CDR2 (germline): KGHSH, LQKENI. The V and J ends lost 3 bases and 4 bases respectively, with 15 bases between them.

The gene calls are TRBV6-4 and TRBJ1-1, with D uncertain. This CDR3 is 13 amino acids long. The germline V gene encodes CDR1 MRHNA and CDR2 SNTAGT. The germline V and J ends were trimmed by 4 bases and 5 bases, with 11 bases remaining between them. This CDR3 is CASSVGTRTEAFF. Written as DNA, the CDR3 is TGTGCCAGCAGTGTAGGTACCAGGACTGAAGCTTTCTTT.